The text below deals with one TCR beta chain. This entry comes from a study of T cell responses to AZD1222 COVID-19 vaccine. The method was immunoSEQ multiplex PCR; TCRdb's version includes in-frame clones alone and lacks a portion of them. There are around 200,000 clones in the sample; roughly 88% occur only once, and roughly 0.5% lies in the top ten. The TCR originated in an adult in good health. The sequences come from peripheral blood, collected on day 0 of AZD1222 vaccination.

The chain's CDR3 is CSASGQAVGGYTF. The CDR3 DNA reads as TGCAGTGCTAGTGGACAGGCGGTTGGGGGCTACACCTTC. The V call is TRBV20-1, the J call TRBJ1-2; 7 bases map to TRBD1. The CDR3 runs to 13 residues. Germline V lookup: CDR1 DFQATT, CDR2 SNEGSKA (reference sequence). V was pared by 3 bases and J by 8 bases, with 9 bases of the junction left unmatched.